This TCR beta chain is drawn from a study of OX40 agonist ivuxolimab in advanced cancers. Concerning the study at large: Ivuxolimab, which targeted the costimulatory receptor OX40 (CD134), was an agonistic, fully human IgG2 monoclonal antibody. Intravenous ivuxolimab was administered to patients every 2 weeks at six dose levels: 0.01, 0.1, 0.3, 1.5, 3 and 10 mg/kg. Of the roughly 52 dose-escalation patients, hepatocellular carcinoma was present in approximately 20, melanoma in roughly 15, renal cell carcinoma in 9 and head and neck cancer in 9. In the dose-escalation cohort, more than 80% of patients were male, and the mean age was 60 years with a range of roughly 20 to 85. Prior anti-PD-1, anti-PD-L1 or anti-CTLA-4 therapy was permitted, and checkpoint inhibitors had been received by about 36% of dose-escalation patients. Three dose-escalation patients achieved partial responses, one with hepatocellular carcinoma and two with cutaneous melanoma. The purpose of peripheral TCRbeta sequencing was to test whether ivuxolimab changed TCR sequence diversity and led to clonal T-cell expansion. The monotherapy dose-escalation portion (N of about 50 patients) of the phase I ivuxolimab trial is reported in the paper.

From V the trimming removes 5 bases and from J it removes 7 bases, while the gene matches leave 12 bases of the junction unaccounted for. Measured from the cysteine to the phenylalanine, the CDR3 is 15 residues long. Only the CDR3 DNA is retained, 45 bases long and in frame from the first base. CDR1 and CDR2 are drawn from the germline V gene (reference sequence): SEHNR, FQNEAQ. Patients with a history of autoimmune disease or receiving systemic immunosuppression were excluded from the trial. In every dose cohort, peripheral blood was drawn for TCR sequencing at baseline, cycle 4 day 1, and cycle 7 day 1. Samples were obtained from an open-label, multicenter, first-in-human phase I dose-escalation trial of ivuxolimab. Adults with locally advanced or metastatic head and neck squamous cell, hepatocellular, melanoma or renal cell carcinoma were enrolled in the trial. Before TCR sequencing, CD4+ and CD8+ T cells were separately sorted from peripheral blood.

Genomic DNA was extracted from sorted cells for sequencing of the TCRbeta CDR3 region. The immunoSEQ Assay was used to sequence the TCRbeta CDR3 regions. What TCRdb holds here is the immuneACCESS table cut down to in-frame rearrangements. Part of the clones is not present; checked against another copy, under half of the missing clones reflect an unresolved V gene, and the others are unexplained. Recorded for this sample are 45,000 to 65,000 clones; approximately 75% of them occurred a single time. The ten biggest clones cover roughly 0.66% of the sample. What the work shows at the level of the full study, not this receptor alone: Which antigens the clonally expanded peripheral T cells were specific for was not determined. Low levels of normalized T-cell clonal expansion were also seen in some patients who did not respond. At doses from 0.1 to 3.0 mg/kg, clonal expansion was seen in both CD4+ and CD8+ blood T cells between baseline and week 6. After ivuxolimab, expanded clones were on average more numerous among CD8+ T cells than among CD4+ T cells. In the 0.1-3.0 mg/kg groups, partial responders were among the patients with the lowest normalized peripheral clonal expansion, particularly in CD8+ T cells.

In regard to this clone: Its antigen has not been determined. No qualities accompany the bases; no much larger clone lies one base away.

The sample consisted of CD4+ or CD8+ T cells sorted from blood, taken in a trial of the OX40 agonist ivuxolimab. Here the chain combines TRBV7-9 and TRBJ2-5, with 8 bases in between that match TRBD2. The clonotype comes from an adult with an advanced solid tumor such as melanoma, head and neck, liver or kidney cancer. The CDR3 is CASSPAGEGVGTQYF. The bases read TGTGCCAGCAGCCCAGCGGGGGAGGGGGTCGGGACCCAGTACTTC.